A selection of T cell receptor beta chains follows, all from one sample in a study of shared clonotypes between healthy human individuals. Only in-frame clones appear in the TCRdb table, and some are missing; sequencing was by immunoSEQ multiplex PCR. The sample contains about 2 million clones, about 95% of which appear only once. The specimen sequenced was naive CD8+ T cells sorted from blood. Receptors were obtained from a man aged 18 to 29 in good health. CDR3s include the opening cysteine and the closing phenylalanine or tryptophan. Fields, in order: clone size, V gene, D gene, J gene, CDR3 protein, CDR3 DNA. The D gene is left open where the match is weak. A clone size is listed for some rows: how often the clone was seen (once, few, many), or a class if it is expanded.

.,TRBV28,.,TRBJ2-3,CAIQGLDTQYF,TGTGCCATCCAAGGATTAGATACGCAGTATTTT
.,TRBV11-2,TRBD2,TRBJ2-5,CASSPEVAGAGETQYF,TGTGCCAGCAGCCCCGAGGTAGCGGGAGCCGGGGAGACCCAGTACTTC
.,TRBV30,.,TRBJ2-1,CAWSVDEWGGMFF,TGTGCCTGGAGTGTAGACGAGTGGGGGGGCATGTTCTTC
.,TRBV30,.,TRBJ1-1,CAWGNGNTEAFF,TGTGCCTGGGGTAACGGAAACACTGAAGCTTTCTTT
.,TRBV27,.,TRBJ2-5,CASSSLAGAPVTQYF,TGTGCCAGCAGTTCCTTGGCGGGGGCCCCAGTGACCCAGTACTTC
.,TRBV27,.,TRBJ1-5,CASSSTNQPQHF,TGTGCCAGCAGTTCAACCAATCAGCCCCAGCATTTT
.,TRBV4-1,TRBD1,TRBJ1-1,CASSDRGGNTEAFF,TGCGCCAGCAGCGACAGGGGAGGGAACACTGAAGCTTTCTTT
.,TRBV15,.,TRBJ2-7,CATSSRDPGSYEQYF,TGTGCCACCAGCAGCCGGGACCCGGGCTCCTACGAGCAGTACTTC
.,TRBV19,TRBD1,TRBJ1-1,CASKGTELLLF,TGTGCCAGTAAAGGGACAGAACTATTGCTCTTT
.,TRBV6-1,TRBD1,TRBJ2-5,CASRLDRGPETQYF,TGTGCCAGCAGATTGGACAGGGGACCGGAGACCCAGTACTTC
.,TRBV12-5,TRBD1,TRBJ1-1,CASGDWTGGSNTEAFF,TGTGCTAGTGGTGACTGGACAGGGGGTTCGAACACTGAAGCTTTCTTT
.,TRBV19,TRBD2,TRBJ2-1,CASSIWTSGRNEQFF,TGTGCCAGTAGTATTTGGACTAGCGGGAGAAATGAGCAGTTCTTC
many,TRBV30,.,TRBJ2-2,CAWSRRNANTGELFF,TGTGCCTGGAGTAGGCGAAACGCGAACACCGGGGAGCTGTTTTTT
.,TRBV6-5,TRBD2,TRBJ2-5,CASRSLAGVEETQYF,TGTGCCAGCAGGTCGCTAGCGGGAGTAGAAGAGACCCAGTACTTC
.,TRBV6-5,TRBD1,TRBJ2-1,CASSLTGGAGNEQFF,TGTGCCAGCAGCTTGACAGGGGGCGCGGGCAATGAGCAGTTCTTC
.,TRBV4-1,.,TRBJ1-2,CASSQDRDHSNYGYTF,TGCGCCAGCAGCCAAGACAGGGACCACTCTAACTATGGCTACACCTTC
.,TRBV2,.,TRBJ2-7,CASSAGFGYEQYF,TGTGCCAGCAGTGCGGGGTTCGGATACGAGCAGTACTTC
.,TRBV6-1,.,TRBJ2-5,CASSAIQDSQETQYF,TGTGCCAGCAGTGCCATACAGGACTCGCAAGAGACCCAGTACTTC
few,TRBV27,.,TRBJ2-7,CASSSDGFSYEQYF,TGTGCCAGTAGTTCCGACGGGTTCTCCTACGAGCAGTACTTC
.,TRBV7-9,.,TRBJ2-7,CASSFKDSYEQYF,TGTGCCAGCAGCTTTAAGGACTCCTACGAGCAGTACTTC
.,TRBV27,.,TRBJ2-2,CASSLGPPQGELFF,TGTGCCAGCAGTTTAGGGCCCCCCCAAGGGGAGCTGTTTTTT
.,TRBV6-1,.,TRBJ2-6,CASSGTSGANVLTF,TGTGCCAGCAGTGGAACCTCTGGGGCCAACGTCCTGACTTTC
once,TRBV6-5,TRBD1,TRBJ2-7,CASSYSVGQVSYEQYF,TGTGCCAGCAGTTACTCAGTTGGACAGGTGAGCTACGAGCAGTACTTC
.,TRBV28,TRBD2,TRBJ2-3,CASSSRGGTSTDTQYF,TGTGCCAGCAGTTCCCGCGGGGGTACTAGCACAGATACGCAGTATTTT
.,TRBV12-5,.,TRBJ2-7,CASGLVLRGTYEQYF,TGTGCTAGTGGTTTGGTACTGAGGGGGACCTACGAGCAGTACTTC
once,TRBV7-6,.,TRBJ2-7,CASSPGTGGYYEQYF,TGTGCCAGCAGCCCCGGGACTGGGGGCTACTACGAGCAGTACTTC
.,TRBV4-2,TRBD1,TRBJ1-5,CASSQEGGGQPQHF,TGTGCCAGCAGCCAAGAAGGGGGCGGGCAGCCCCAGCATTTT
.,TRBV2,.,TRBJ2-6,CASSKLSSGANVLTF,TGTGCCAGCAGTAAACTCAGCTCTGGGGCCAACGTCCTGACTTTC
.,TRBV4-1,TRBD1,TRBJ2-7,CASSQTSGTGDREQYF,TGCGCCAGCAGCCAAACTTCCGGGACAGGGGATAGGGAGCAGTACTTC
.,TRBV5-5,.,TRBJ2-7,CASSWTDPYEQYF,TGTGCCAGCAGCTGGACAGACCCCTACGAGCAGTACTTC
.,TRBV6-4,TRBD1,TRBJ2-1,CASSEWQGAYNEQFF,TGTGCCAGCAGTGAGTGGCAGGGGGCCTACAATGAGCAGTTCTTC
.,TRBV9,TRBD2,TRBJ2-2,CASSQDRTSGRWNTGELFF,TGTGCCAGCAGCCAGGACCGGACTAGCGGGAGGTGGAACACCGGGGAGCTGTTTTTT
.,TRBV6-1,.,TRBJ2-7,CASSDPWYSSYEQYF,TGTGCCAGCAGTGATCCGTGGTATTCTTCCTACGAGCAGTACTTC
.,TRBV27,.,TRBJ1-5,CASSLGGQVQPQHF,TGTGCCAGCAGTTTAGGGGGGCAGGTTCAGCCCCAGCATTTT
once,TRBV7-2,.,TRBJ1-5,CASSLDTPDVLSNQPQHF,TGTGCCAGCAGCTTAGACACCCCGGACGTACTGAGCAATCAGCCCCAGCATTTT
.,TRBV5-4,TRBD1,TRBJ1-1,CASSLRQGGDTEAFF,TGTGCCAGCAGCCTGCGACAGGGAGGGGACACTGAAGCTTTCTTT
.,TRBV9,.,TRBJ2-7,CASSRTGGTDYEQYF,TGTGCCAGCAGCCGAACGGGGGGGACAGACTACGAGCAGTACTTC
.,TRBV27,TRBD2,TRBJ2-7,CASTLSGGGSYEQYF,TGTGCCAGCACCTTGTCTGGGGGAGGGTCCTACGAGCAGTACTTC
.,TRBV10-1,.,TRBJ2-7,CASSEAYGGEQYF,TGCGCCAGCAGTGAGGCATATGGGGGCGAGCAGTACTTC
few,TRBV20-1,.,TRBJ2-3,CSATRDTQYF,TGCAGTGCTACCAGGGACACGCAGTATTTT
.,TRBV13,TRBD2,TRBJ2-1,CASSVSGEEQFF,TGTGCCAGCAGCGTAAGCGGGGAAGAGCAGTTCTTC
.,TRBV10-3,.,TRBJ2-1,CAISELGGSNNEQFF,TGTGCCATCAGTGAGTTGGGGGGATCGAACAATGAGCAGTTCTTC
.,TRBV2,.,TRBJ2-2,CASALATNTGELFF,TGTGCCTCTGCGCTAGCGACGAACACCGGGGAGCTGTTTTTT
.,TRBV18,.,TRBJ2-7,CASSPSGLELLYEQYF,TGTGCCAGCTCACCGAGCGGGTTGGAGTTACTCTACGAGCAGTACTTC
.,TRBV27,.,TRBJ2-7,CASTLGPGTPTGEQYF,TGTGCCAGCACCCTAGGTCCCGGGACTCCGACGGGCGAGCAGTACTTC
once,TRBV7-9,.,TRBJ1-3,CASSWGQGNTIYF,TGTGCCAGCAGCTGGGGACAAGGAAACACCATATATTTT
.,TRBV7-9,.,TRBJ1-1,CASSLARGAEAFF,TGTGCCAGCAGCTTAGCGCGAGGGGCTGAAGCTTTCTTT
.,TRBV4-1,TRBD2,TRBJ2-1,CASSQWTSGGTNEQFF,TGCGCCAGCAGCCAATGGACTAGCGGGGGGACCAATGAGCAGTTCTTC
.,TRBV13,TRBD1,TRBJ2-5,CASSLGTGGETQYF,TGTGCCAGCAGCTTAGGCACAGGGGGAGAGACCCAGTACTTC
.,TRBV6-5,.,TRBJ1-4,CASSHETVELKLFF,TGTGCCAGCAGTCACGAGACTGTGGAATTGAAACTGTTTTTT
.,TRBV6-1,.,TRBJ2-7,CASSEVEVSSYEQYF,TGTGCCAGCAGTGAAGTGGAGGTGAGCTCCTACGAGCAGTACTTC
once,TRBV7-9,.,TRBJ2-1,CASSLDGYNEQFF,TGTGCCAGCAGCTTAGATGGCTACAATGAGCAGTTCTTC
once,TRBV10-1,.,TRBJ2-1,CASSDGMGVREQFF,TGCGCCAGCAGTGATGGTATGGGAGTTCGGGAGCAGTTCTTC
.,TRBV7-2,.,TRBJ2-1,CASSFGGTDYNEQFF,TGTGCCAGCAGCTTTGGGGGAACAGACTACAATGAGCAGTTCTTC
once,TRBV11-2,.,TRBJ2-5,CASSQGTGVGLQETQYF,TGTGCCAGCAGCCAAGGGACTGGAGTTGGGCTCCAAGAGACCCAGTACTTC